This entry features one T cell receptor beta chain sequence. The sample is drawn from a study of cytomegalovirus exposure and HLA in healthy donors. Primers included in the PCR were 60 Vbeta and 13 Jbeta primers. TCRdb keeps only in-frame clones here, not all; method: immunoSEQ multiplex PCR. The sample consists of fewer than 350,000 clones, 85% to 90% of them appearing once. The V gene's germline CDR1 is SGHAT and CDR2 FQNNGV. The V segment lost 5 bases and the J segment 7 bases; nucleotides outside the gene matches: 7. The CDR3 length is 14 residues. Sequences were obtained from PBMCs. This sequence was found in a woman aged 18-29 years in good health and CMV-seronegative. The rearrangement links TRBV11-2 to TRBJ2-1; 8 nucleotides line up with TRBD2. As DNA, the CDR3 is TGTGCCAGCAGCCCTCGGACTAGCCTTAATGAGCAGTTCTTC. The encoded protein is CASSPRTSLNEQFF.